One sample yielded the 30 T cell receptor beta chains listed below, sequenced in a study of blood T cell repertoires in COVID-19. The data were produced by immunoSEQ multiplex PCR, yet TCRdb's version contains in-frame clones alone and is incomplete. The profile shows 150,000 to 200,000 clones, around 82% of them singletons. Material for sequencing was peripheral blood. These receptors all come from a woman between 35 and 50 years old with COVID-19, enrolled during active disease.

This clone has only one observation. This chain uses TRBV29-1 with TRBJ2-1; TRBD2 matches at 9 bases. The CDR3 runs 18 residues. Germline CDR1 reads SQVTM; CDR2 reads ANQGSEA. The ends lost 1 base at V and 1 base at J; junction bases unmatched: 11. CDR3 region: CSVEGGIAGAGSYNEQFF. The CDR3 nucleotides are TGCAGCGTTGAAGGTGGGATAGCGGGAGCGGGGTCCTACAATGAGCAGTTCTTC.

The CDR3 region has the DNA TGTGCCACCAGTCGGGACAAAACGGGAGGCTACACCTTC. It is translated as CATSRDKTGGYTF. The chain employs TRBV24-1 and TRBJ1-2, with D perhaps matching TRBD1 (6 bases). The CDR3 is 13 amino acids. Deletions cut 6 bases from V and 8 bases from J, with 15 bases between. The germline V gene encodes CDR1 KGHDR and CDR2 SFDVKD.

The rearrangement joins TRBV4-2 to TRBJ2-5, with 12 bases fitting TRBD2. With V trimmed by 0 bases and J by 0 bases, 8 bases remained unmatched. Germline V lookup: CDR1 LGHNA, CDR2 YNFKEQ. The CDR3 is 19 amino acids. The CDR3: CASSQELAGGRRYQETQYF. In DNA, the CDR3 is TGTGCCAGCAGCCAAGAACTAGCGGGGGGTCGTAGATACCAAGAGACCCAGTACTTC.

J is TRBJ1-2 and V is TRBV12-3 or TRBV12-4, with D perhaps TRBD1 (6 bases). The CDR3 sequence is 13 residues long. Deletions cut 2 bases from V and 9 bases from J, with 13 bases between. As DNA, the CDR3 is TGTGCCAGCAGTTTAAACAGGGCGGAACGCTACACCTTC. Protein sequence: CASSLNRAERYTF.

The V gene is TRBV6-1, the J gene TRBJ1-1; D is uncertain. This CDR3 region has 14 residues. V gave up 3 bases and J gave up 4 bases, with 12 bases separating them. Germline V gene sequence: CDR1 MNHNS, CDR2 SASEGT. The DNA of the CDR3 is TGTGCCAGCAGTGAGTACTTTAAGCGCACTGAAGCTTTCTTT. This sequence encodes CASSEYFKRTEAFF.

This sequence joins TRBV3-1 (or the pseudogene TRBV3-2) and TRBJ2-5, with D unclear. The germline CDR1 and CDR2 sequences are LGHDT and YNNKEL (reference sequence). The CDR3 is 12 residues long. With 1 base removed from V and 6 bases from J, the gap between germline ends came to 6 bases. Here the CDR3 reads CASSQGSKTQYF. The CDR3 region has the DNA TGTGCCAGCAGCCAAGGTTCCAAGACCCAGTACTTC.

This clone has only one observation. The chain is built from TRBV19 and TRBJ1-1; D is possibly TRBD1 (5 bases). The germline V gene encodes CDR1 LNHDA and CDR2 SQIVND (reference sequence). The CDR3 covers 14 residues. V lost 5 bases to trimming and J lost 1 base, with 11 bases between them. The CDR3: CASSHQGPNTEAFF. Written as DNA, the CDR3 is TGTGCCAGTAGTCACCAGGGCCCGAACACTGAAGCTTTCTTT.

V gene TRBV19 combines with J gene TRBJ2-2; 9 bases agree with TRBD2. The V gene end was trimmed by 6 bases and the J gene end by 7 bases; junction bases not matched to a gene: 3. CDR1 LNHDA and CDR2 SQIVND come from the germline V gene (reference sequence). The CDR3 loop spans 13 amino acids. The CDR3: CASSLAGVGELFF. DNA of the CDR3: TGTGCCAGTAGCTTAGCGGGAGTCGGGGAGCTGTTTTTT. The whole variable domain, filled in from reference TRBV19 and TRBJ2-2, reads DGGITQSPKYLFRKEGQNVTLSCEQNLNHDAMYWYRQDPGQGLRLIYYSQIVNDFQKGDIAEGYSVSREKKESFPLTVTSAQKNPTAFYLCASSLAGVGELFFGEGSRLTVL.

The V call is TRBV30, the J call TRBJ2-3; no clear D. The length of the CDR3 is 15 residues. Deletions cut 7 bases from V and 5 bases from J, with 22 bases between. CDR1 is GTSNPN, CDR2 SVGIG, per germline (reference sequence). The CDR3 sequence is CAYTAPMGTQDTQYF. CDR3 sequence (DNA): TGTGCCTACACGGCCCCTATGGGCACACAAGATACGCAGTATTTT.

This sequence joins TRBV2 and TRBJ2-7, with D possibly matching TRBD2 (5 bases). The ends were cut back, 3 bases at V and 4 bases at J, with 7 bases in the middle. The CDR3 loop spans 12 amino acids. Germline V gene data show CDR1 as SNHLY and CDR2 as FYNNEI. The CDR3 region has the DNA TGTGCCAGCAGTGACAGAGGGTACGAGCAGTACGTC. Its protein product is CASSDRGYEQYV.

This chain joins TRBV7-9 and TRBJ2-1, with D maybe TRBD1 (5 bases). CDR3 length equals 13 residues. Germline V gene lookup returns CDR1 SEHNR and CDR2 FQNEAQ (reference sequence). Trimming removed 2 bases from V and 12 bases from J, with 14 bases in between. This CDR3 is CASSLSGETGQFF. The CDR3 region has the DNA TGTGCCAGCAGCTTAAGTGGTGAAACAGGGCAGTTCTTC.

This chain connects TRBV27 to TRBJ2-1, with TRBD2 matching over 8 bases. This CDR3 comprises 15 residues. V lost 9 bases, J lost 5 bases, and 12 bases stayed unmatched. Germline assignment: CDR1 MNHEY and CDR2 SMNVEV (reference sequence). CDR3 amino acids: CASRLGTSHNNEQFF. The CDR3, as DNA: TGTGCCAGTAGACTCGGGACTAGTCACAACAATGAGCAGTTCTTC.

The V call is TRBV30, the J call TRBJ2-1; 10 nucleotides match TRBD2. The CDR3 has 13 amino acids. Germline values: CDR1 GTSNPN, CDR2 SVGIG (reference sequence). With V trimmed by 4 bases and J by 10 bases, 7 bases remained unmatched. The CDR3, as DNA: TGTGCCTGGATGCAGCGGGGGGGACGCGAGCAGTTCTTC. Translating it yields CAWMQRGGREQFF.

This chain links TRBV6-5 with TRBJ2-7; 9 positions agree with TRBD1. The CDR3 is 14 amino acids. Germline lookup yields CDR1 MNHEY and CDR2 SVGAGI. V lost 5 bases, J lost 3 bases, and 5 bases stayed unmatched. CDR3 in amino acids: CASSRDRVNYEQYF. The CDR3 DNA sequence: TGTGCCAGCAGTAGGGACAGGGTTAACTACGAGCAGTACTTC.

The rearrangement joins TRBV29-1 to TRBJ2-2, with a tentative D call TRBD1 (6 bases). The germline gives CDR1 SQVTM, CDR2 ANQGSEA. The CDR3 consists of 18 residues. The V gene lost 5 bases and the J gene lost 0 bases, with 22 bases spanning the gap. This CDR3 reads CSVLITGKNLANTGELFF. CDR3 nucleotide sequence: TGCAGCGTTTTAATTACAGGGAAAAACCTCGCGAACACCGGGGAGCTGTTTTTT.

This clone appeared a single time. Here the CDR3 reads CASQEVGRGTEAFF. The CDR3 nucleotides read TGTGCCAGCCAAGAGGTGGGTAGAGGGACTGAAGCTTTCTTT. The rearrangement links TRBV6-5 to TRBJ1-1; D unclear. The CDR3 consists of 14 residues. The germline gives CDR1 MNHEY, CDR2 SVGAGI. Trimming shortened V by 8 bases and J by 5 bases, and 18 bases separated the two germline ends.

V usage is TRBV19 and J usage is TRBJ2-1, with D unresolved. The CDR3 is made up of 12 amino acids. Germline V CDR1 and CDR2: LNHDA, SQIVND (reference sequence). V lost 6 bases, J lost 6 bases, and 9 bases lay in between. The CDR3 DNA follows: TGTGCCAGTAGAAAGCCAACCAATGAGCAGTTCTTC. Protein product: CASRKPTNEQFF.

This rearrangement joins TRBV12-5 to TRBJ2-5; 11 bases fit TRBD2. Germline CDR1 and CDR2: LGHNT and FRNRAP. V shed 6 bases and J 5 bases; nucleotides not matched to a gene: 14. The CDR3 is 17 residues long. CDR3 DNA: TGTGCTAGTGGCGACCAAAGACTAGCGGGGAGCTGGGAGACCCAGTACTTC. Its translation is CASGDQRLAGSWETQYF.

The genes are TRBV19 and TRBJ1-3, with unresolved D. Trimming cost V 4 bases and J 0 bases, with 4 bases left between them. Germline CDR1 is LNHDA and CDR2 is SQIVND (reference sequence). The CDR3 consists of 13 residues. CDR3 nucleotide sequence: TGTGCCAGTAGTACCCACTCTGGAAACACCATATATTTT. It encodes CASSTHSGNTIYF. Full variable domain (rest looked up from reference TRBV19 and TRBJ1-3): DGGITQSPKYLFRKEGQNVTLSCEQNLNHDAMYWYRQDPGQGLRLIYYSQIVNDFQKGDIAEGYSVSREKKESFPLTVTSAQKNPTAFYLCASSTHSGNTIYFGEGSWLTVV.

This chain joins TRBV2 and TRBJ1-2; D uncertain. The V and J ends lost 3 bases and 4 bases respectively, with 9 bases between them. The V gene's germline CDR1 is SNHLY and CDR2 FYNNEI. This CDR3 has 13 residues. CDR3 nucleotides: TGTGCCAGCAGTGATCAGTCCAGCTATGGCTACACCTTC. Amino acid sequence: CASSDQSSYGYTF.

The rearrangement links TRBV6-5 to TRBJ2-7; 9 bases are shared with TRBD2. This CDR3 is 13 amino acids long. The germline V gene has CDR1 MNHEY and CDR2 SVGAGI. V lost 6 bases and J lost 6; bases outside the gene matches: 6. The CDR3 DNA reads as TGTGCCAGCAGGAGTAGCGGGAGTAGCGAGCAGTACTTC. Protein product: CASRSSGSSEQYF.

V and J are TRBV28 and TRBJ1-2; 9 bases map to TRBD1. After removal of 5 bases from V and 6 bases from J, the junction contained 10 bases not matched to a gene. The germline gives CDR1 MDHEN, CDR2 SYDVKM. CDR3 size: 15 residues. In nucleotides, the CDR3 is TGTGCCAGCAGTAGGACAGGGGTCGTTTTCAATGGCTACACCTTC. Its protein product is CASSRTGVVFNGYTF.

V gene TRBV6-5 combines with J gene TRBJ2-5; 7 bases fit TRBD1. V gave up 5 bases and J gave up 4 bases; unmatched junction bases: 7. Germline values: CDR1 MNHEY, CDR2 SVGAGI. The CDR3 is made up of 14 amino acids. CDR3 residues: CASSKQTGIETQYF. CDR3 nucleotide sequence: TGTGCCAGCAGTAAACAGACAGGGATAGAGACCCAGTACTTC.

J is TRBJ1-5 and V is TRBV28; D remains unclear. This CDR3 is built from 10 residues. Trimming left V 7 bases short and J 6 bases short, with 4 bases between. Germline assignment: CDR1 MDHEN and CDR2 SYDVKM. Here the CDR3 reads CASNRQPQHF. The CDR3 DNA reads TGTGCCAGCAATCGTCAGCCCCAGCATTTT.

V is TRBV7-9 and J is TRBJ2-3; the match to TRBD2 covers 9 bases. The CDR3 covers 15 residues. With 5 bases clipped from V and 5 bases from J, the junction kept 8 bases outside the gene matches. Germline V gene sequence: CDR1 SEHNR, CDR2 FQNEAQ (reference sequence). CDR3 sequence reads: CASSLRGGGEDTQYF. In DNA form, the CDR3 reads TGTGCCAGCAGCCTACGCGGCGGGGGGGAAGATACGCAGTATTTT.

J is TRBJ1-4 and V is TRBV4-1; TRBD1 might be the D (5 bases). The germline CDR1 and CDR2 sequences are MGHRA and YSYEKL. This CDR3 comprises 15 residues. Trimming left V 3 bases short and J 7 bases short, with 15 bases between. CDR3 in DNA: TGCGCCAGCAGCCATAGGAGCACGGGGGGTGAAAAACTGTTTTTT. It is translated as CASSHRSTGGEKLFF.

This clone was observed once. The rearrangement uses TRBV5-4 and TRBJ1-3; 10 positions match TRBD1. With V trimmed by 3 bases and J by 4 bases, 7 bases remained unmatched. The CDR3 contains 16 residues. Germline V lookup: CDR1 SGHNT, CDR2 YYREEE (reference sequence). In DNA, the CDR3 is TGTGCCAGCAGCTCTAACGACAGGGGGCTCGGAAACACCATATATTTT. It encodes CASSSNDRGLGNTIYF. The variable domain in full, completed from reference TRBV5-4 and TRBJ1-3, reads ETGVTQSPTHLIKTRGQQVTLRCSSQSGHNTVSWYQQALGQGPQFIFQYYREEENGRGNFPPRFSGLQFPNYSSELNVNALELDDSALYLCASSSNDRGLGNTIYFGEGSWLTVV.

The V gene is TRBV30, the J gene TRBJ1-2; D remains ambiguous. V lost 0 bases to trimming and J lost 5 bases, with 7 bases between them. The CDR3 spans 12 residues. Germline V gene data show CDR1 as GTSNPN and CDR2 as SVGIG (reference sequence). The CDR3 loop reads CAWSVLSYGYTF. The CDR3 coding sequence is TGTGCCTGGAGTGTACTATCTTATGGCTACACCTTC.

This clone was seen many times. This same CDR3 is encoded by further DNA sequences in the sample. The chain links TRBV7-6 to TRBJ2-1, with D possibly TRBD1 on 6 matching bases. Germline assignment: CDR1 SGHVS and CDR2 FNYEAQ. The CDR3 has 15 residues. V was cut by 2 bases and J by 2 bases, with 10 bases left in between. The CDR3 sequence: CASSLLAGAYNEQFF. The CDR3, as DNA: TGTGCCAGCAGCTTACTTGCAGGGGCCTACAATGAGCAGTTCTTC.

The rearrangement joins TRBV10-2 to TRBJ2-2, with 11 bases that match TRBD2. J gave up 4 bases and V 5 bases, and 6 bases lay outside the gene matches. CDR1 and CDR2 from the germline V gene are WSHSY and SAAADI. The CDR3 is 16 residues long. CDR3 in amino acids: CASSILAGEATGELFF. CDR3 coding DNA: TGCGCCAGCAGTATACTAGCGGGAGAAGCCACCGGGGAGCTGTTTTTT.